Below are 18 T cell receptor beta chains sequenced from a single sample in a study of technical replicates of blood from a handful of donors. Profiling relied on immunoSEQ multiplex PCR, and the TCRdb table lists in-frame clones only, not all of them. Among tens of thousands of clones listed, 94% were seen once. The material sequenced was T cells isolated from PBMCs. These receptors came from a human donor in good health.

The J gene is TRBJ2-7, the V gene TRBV5-1, with 10 bases that match TRBD2. V lost 2 bases, J lost 2 bases, and 13 bases stayed unmatched. Germline V gene data show CDR1 as SGHRS and CDR2 as YFSETQ. CDR3 length equals 18 residues. CDR3 amino acids: CASSFTRQRLAGPYEQYF. In nucleotides, the CDR3 is TGCGCCAGCAGCTTTACGAGACAGCGACTAGCGGGCCCCTACGAGCAGTACTTC.

This chain joins TRBV5-4 and TRBJ2-7; TRBD2 aligns across 9 bases. Germline assignment: CDR1 SGHNT and CDR2 YYREEE (reference sequence). V was pared by 5 bases and J by 5 bases, with 8 bases of the junction left unmatched. The CDR3 covers 14 residues. The CDR3: CASSPGTSSHEQYF. The CDR3 DNA reads as TGTGCCAGCAGTCCCGGGACTAGCAGCCACGAGCAGTACTTC. Complete variable domain (other parts from reference TRBV5-4 and TRBJ2-7): ETGVTQSPTHLIKTRGQQVTLRCSSQSGHNTVSWYQQALGQGPQFIFQYYREEENGRGNFPPRFSGLQFPNYSSELNVNALELDDSALYLCASSPGTSSHEQYFGPGTRLTVT.

This chain links TRBV29-1 with TRBJ2-1, with 7 bases aligning to TRBD2. In germline, CDR1 is SQVTM, CDR2 ANQGSEA. This CDR3 is 14 amino acids long. The trim removed 5 bases at V and 5 bases at J, leaving 9 bases unmatched. CDR3 nucleotide sequence: TGCAGCGTTTTCGCGACTAGCTCGCACAATGAGCAGTTCTTC. It encodes CSVFATSSHNEQFF.

The gene calls are TRBV29-1 and TRBJ2-3, with D perhaps TRBD2 (6 bases). Germline V gene lookup returns CDR1 SQVTM and CDR2 ANQGSEA. The CDR3 sequence is 18 residues long. Here the CDR3 reads CSGWREFSEGGVTDTQYF. The CDR3 region has the DNA TGCAGTGGTTGGAGGGAGTTCTCCGAGGGCGGTGTTACAGATACGCAGTATTTT.

The CDR3 nucleotides read TGCGCCAGCAGTCAACTGGTAGGAGGTTTCAACACTGAAGCTTTCTTT. Translating it yields CASSQLVGGFNTEAFF. The J gene is TRBJ1-1, the V gene TRBV4-1; D is unclear. The CDR3 length is 16 residues. V was pared by 6 bases and J by 2 bases, with 19 bases between. Germline lookup yields CDR1 MGHRA and CDR2 YSYEKL.

CDR3 nucleotide sequence: TGCGCCAGCAGCTTGATTATAGGGGCGAGCGAGCAGTACTTC. Its protein product is CASSLIIGASEQYF. V gene TRBV5-1 combines with J gene TRBJ2-7; perhaps TRBD1 as D (5 bases). The CDR3 length is 14 residues. Germline assignment: CDR1 SGHRS and CDR2 YFSETQ. V was pared by 1 base and J by 6 bases, with 14 bases between. Drawing the rest from reference TRBV5-1 and TRBJ2-7, the complete variable domain is KAGVTQTPRYLIKTRGQQVTLSCSPISGHRSVSWYQQTPGQGLQFLFEYFSETQRNKGNFPGRFSGRQFSNSRSEMNVSTLELGDSALYLCASSLIIGASEQYFGPGTRLTVT.

The J gene is TRBJ2-1, the V gene TRBV27; the D is unclear. The germline V gene encodes CDR1 MNHEY and CDR2 SMNVEV (reference sequence). Trimming stripped 3 bases from V and 10 bases from J, with 16 bases between. CDR3 size: 14 residues. The chain's CDR3 is CASSFGSTEAEQFF. The CDR3 DNA reads as TGTGCCAGCAGTTTTGGTAGCACCGAGGCCGAGCAGTTCTTC.

J is TRBJ1-1 and V is TRBV2, with a tentative D call TRBD1 (6 bases). This CDR3 comprises 15 residues. Germline CDR1 is SNHLY and CDR2 is FYNNEI. The germline V and J ends were trimmed by 6 bases and 6 bases, with 20 bases remaining between them. The CDR3 DNA is TGTGCCAGCAGAGTTATGGGGGGGCTAGATTCTGAAGCTTTCTTT. The encoded protein is CASRVMGGLDSEAFF.

The CDR3 reads CASGASGRSQFF. The DNA for the CDR3 is TGTGCCAGCGGGGCTAGCGGGAGAAGTCAGTTCTTC. The chain is built from TRBV27 and TRBJ2-1; 10 bases map to TRBD2. V lost 8 bases and J lost 13; bases outside the gene matches: 8. Per germline, CDR1 MNHEY and CDR2 SMNVEV (reference sequence). This CDR3 is built from 12 residues.

This chain connects TRBV7-9 to TRBJ1-5; the D gene is possibly TRBD1 (5 bases). From germline, CDR1 is SEHNR and CDR2 FQNEAQ (reference sequence). The CDR3 has 13 residues. The V and J ends lost 1 base and 5 bases respectively, with 6 bases between them. CDR3 bases: TGTGCCAGCAGCTTAGAGGGGTATCAGCCCCAGCATTTT. This sequence encodes CASSLEGYQPQHF.

The J gene is TRBJ2-6, the V gene TRBV11-3; D is possibly TRBD2 (6 bases). The V end was cut by 2 bases, the J end by 3 bases, with 11 bases between. The CDR3 is 16 residues long. CDR1 and CDR2 (germline): SGHNT, YENEEA. The CDR3 region is CASSLYGGSGANVLTF. For the CDR3, the DNA is TGTGCCAGCAGCTTATATGGGGGGAGTGGGGCCAACGTCCTGACTTTC.

The chain uses TRBV19 and TRBJ2-1; 10 bases are a match to TRBD2. Losses at the gene ends were 6 bases for V and 8 bases for J; bases not matched to a gene: 10. Germline V gives CDR1 LNHDA, CDR2 SQIVND (reference sequence). CDR3 size: 15 residues. CDR3 bases: TGTGCCAGTAGCAACTTAGCGGGGGGCTTCCATGAGCAGTTCTTC. It yields the protein CASSNLAGGFHEQFF.

V and J are TRBV5-1 and TRBJ1-4; TRBD1 matches 8 bases. The CDR3 covers 14 residues. Trimming removed 3 bases from V and 8 bases from J; junction bases left unmatched: 6. Germline V gene sequence: CDR1 SGHRS, CDR2 YFSETQ. CDR3 residues: CASSYGQGREKLFF. The CDR3 region has the DNA TGCGCCAGCAGCTACGGACAGGGTCGAGAAAAACTGTTTTTT. Full variable domain (remainder filled in from reference TRBV5-1 and TRBJ1-4): KAGVTQTPRYLIKTRGQQVTLSCSPISGHRSVSWYQQTPGQGLQFLFEYFSETQRNKGNFPGRFSGRQFSNSRSEMNVSTLELGDSALYLCASSYGQGREKLFFGSGTQLSVL.

The sample holds a few counts of this clone. The chain joins TRBV29-1 to TRBJ1-2, with D possibly TRBD1 on 5 matching bases. Trimming left V 3 bases short and J 7 bases short, with 12 bases between. Germline V lookup: CDR1 SQVTM, CDR2 ANQGSEA. The CDR3 runs 12 residues. The CDR3 nucleotides read TGCAGCGTTGACGGTCAGGGCAGTGGCTACACCTTC. Its protein product is CSVDGQGSGYTF.

This clone was observed a single time. This rearrangement joins TRBV7-6 to TRBJ1-6, with D unresolved. Germline V lookup: CDR1 SGHVS, CDR2 FNYEAQ. The CDR3 totals 12 residues. V lost 2 bases and J lost 8, with 4 bases in between. In DNA, the CDR3 is TGTGCCAGCAGCTTAACGGATTCACCCCTCCACTTT. As protein: CASSLTDSPLHF.

V gene TRBV5-4 combines with J gene TRBJ2-7; 10 positions match TRBD2. Trimming cost V 4 bases and J 0 bases; bases outside gene matches: 4. Germline lookup yields CDR1 SGHNT and CDR2 YYREEE (reference sequence). The CDR3 loop spans 15 amino acids. The CDR3 coding sequence is TGTGCCAGCAGCCCCAGCGGGGGGGTCTCCTACGAGCAGTACTTC. Translated: CASSPSGGVSYEQYF.

The chain joins TRBV5-1 to TRBJ1-1; D is uncertain. The CDR3 has 11 residues. Germline CDR1 SGHRS, CDR2 YFSETQ. The germline V and J ends were trimmed by 4 bases and 4 bases, with 5 bases remaining between them. This CDR3 reads CASSPGTEAFF. CDR3 bases: TGCGCCAGCAGCCCCGGCACTGAAGCTTTCTTT.

The chain carries TRBV7-8 and TRBJ1-4; D is undetermined. The CDR3 extends over 14 amino acids. The V end lost 5 bases, the J end lost 4 bases, and 11 bases lay between the germline ends. Per the germline V gene, CDR1 is SGHVS and CDR2 is FQNEAQ. The CDR3 coding sequence is TGTGCCAGCAGCCTTTCCGGACTTAATGAAAAACTGTTTTTT. It yields the protein CASSLSGLNEKLFF. Complete variable domain (other parts from reference TRBV7-8 and TRBJ1-4): GAGVSQSPRYKVAKRGQDVALRCDPISGHVSLFWYQQALGQGPEFLTYFQNEAQLDKSGLPSDRFFAERPEGSVSTLKIQRTQQEDSAVYLCASSLSGLNEKLFFGSGTQLSVL.